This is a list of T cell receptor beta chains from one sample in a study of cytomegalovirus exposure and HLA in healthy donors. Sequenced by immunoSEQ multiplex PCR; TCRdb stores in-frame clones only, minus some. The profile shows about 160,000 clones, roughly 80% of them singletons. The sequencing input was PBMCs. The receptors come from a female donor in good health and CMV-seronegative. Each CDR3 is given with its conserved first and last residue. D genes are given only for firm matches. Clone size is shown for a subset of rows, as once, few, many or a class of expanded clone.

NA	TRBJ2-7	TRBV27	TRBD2	CASSLAGTSYYEQYF	TGTGCCAGCAGTCTCGCGGGGACTAGCTACTACGAGCAGTACTTC
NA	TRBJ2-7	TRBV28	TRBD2	CAARDSGGSEQYF	TGTGCCGCTAGGGATAGCGGGGGTAGCGAGCAGTACTTC
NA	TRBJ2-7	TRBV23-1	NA	CASNPDSYYEQYF	TGCGCCAGCAACCCGGACAGCTACTACGAGCAGTACTTC
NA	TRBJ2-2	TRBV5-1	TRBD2	CASSLFSASGDTGELFF	TGCGCCAGCAGCTTGTTTTCAGCTAGCGGGGACACCGGGGAGCTGTTTTTT
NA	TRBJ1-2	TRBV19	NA	CASSPSGDTGFGYTF	TGTGCCAGTAGTCCCTCCGGGGACACCGGATTTGGCTACACCTTC
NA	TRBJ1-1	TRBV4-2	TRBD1	CASSLNRGQGTEAFF	TGTGCCAGCAGCCTGAACAGGGGGCAGGGCACTGAAGCTTTCTTT
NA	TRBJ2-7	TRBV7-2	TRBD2	CASSSGSGSGEQYF	TGTGCCAGCAGCTCCGGTAGCGGGAGTGGCGAGCAGTACTTC
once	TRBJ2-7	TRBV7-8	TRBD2	CASSFYAGELYEQYF	TGTGCCAGCAGCTTCTACGCGGGAGAGTTGTACGAGCAGTACTTC
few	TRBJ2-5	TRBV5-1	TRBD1	CASSPDRGGETQYF	TGCGCCAGCAGCCCGGACAGGGGCGGGGAGACCCAGTACTTC
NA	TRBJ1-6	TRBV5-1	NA	CASSYEPGNYNSPLHF	TGCGCCAGCAGCTATGAGCCGGGGAACTATAATTCACCCCTCCACTTT
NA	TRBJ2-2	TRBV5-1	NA	CASSPGQPNTGELFF	TGCGCCAGCAGCCCGGGACAACCGAACACCGGGGAGCTGTTTTTT
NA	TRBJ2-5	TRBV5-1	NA	CASSSTLETQYF	TGCGCCAGCAGCTCTACCTTAGAGACCCAGTACTTC
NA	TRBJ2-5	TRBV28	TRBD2	CASSLNGRGGETQYF	TGTGCCAGCAGTTTGAACGGGAGGGGTGGAGAGACCCAGTACTTC
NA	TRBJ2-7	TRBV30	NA	CAWTYRYEQYF	TGTGCCTGGACCTACAGGTACGAGCAGTACTTC
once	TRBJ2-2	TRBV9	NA	CASSAPIDRNTGELFF	TGTGCCAGCAGCGCACCAATAGACAGGAACACCGGGGAGCTGTTTTTT
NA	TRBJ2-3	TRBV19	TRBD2	CASRVYSGATDTQYF	TGTGCCAGTAGGGTATATAGCGGGGCTACAGATACGCAGTATTTT
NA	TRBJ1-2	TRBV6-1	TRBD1	CASRTGLLYGYTF	TGTGCCAGCAGGACAGGGTTACTCTATGGCTACACCTTC
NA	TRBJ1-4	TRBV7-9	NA	CASSGRGFVTNEKLFF	TGTGCCAGCTCGGGCAGGGGATTCGTTACTAATGAAAAACTGTTTTTT
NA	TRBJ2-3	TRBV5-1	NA	CASSLSYSTDTQYF	TGCGCCAGCAGCTTGAGCTATAGCACAGATACGCAGTATTTT
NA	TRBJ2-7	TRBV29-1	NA	CSVEVSFSYEQYF	TGCAGCGTTGAAGTGTCCTTCTCCTACGAGCAGTACTTC
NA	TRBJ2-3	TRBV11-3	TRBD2	CASSGPSGAGDTQYF	TGTGCCAGCAGCGGCCCTAGCGGCGCCGGAGATACGCAGTATTTT
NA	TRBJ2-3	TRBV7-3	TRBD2	CASSLAGGNTDTQYF	TGTGCCAGCAGCTTAGCGGGAGGGAACACAGATACGCAGTATTTT
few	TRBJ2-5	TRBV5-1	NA	CASSTTGIQETQYF	TGCGCCAGCAGCACGACAGGTATACAAGAGACCCAGTACTTC
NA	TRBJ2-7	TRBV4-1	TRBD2	CASSQGLAVQYEQYF	TGCGCCAGCAGCCAAGGTCTAGCGGTACAATACGAGCAGTACTTC
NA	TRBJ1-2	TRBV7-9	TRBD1	CASSFDRGADYGYTF	TGTGCCAGCAGCTTTGACAGGGGTGCAGACTATGGCTACACCTTC
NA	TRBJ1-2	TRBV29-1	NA	CSVGLANYGYTF	TGCAGCGTTGGGCTTGCTAACTATGGCTACACCTTC
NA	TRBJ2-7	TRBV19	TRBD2	CASSAGTSGFGEQYF	TGTGCCAGTAGTGCCGGGACTAGCGGGTTCGGCGAGCAGTACTTC
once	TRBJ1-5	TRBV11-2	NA	CASGADSAQPQHF	TGTGCCAGCGGCGCCGACTCCGCCCAGCCCCAGCATTTT
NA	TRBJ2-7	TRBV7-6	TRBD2	CASSFGGRVGEQYF	TGTGCCAGCAGCTTCGGCGGGAGGGTGGGCGAGCAGTACTTC
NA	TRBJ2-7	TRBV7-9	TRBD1	CASSLRVGTAYEQYF	TGTGCCAGCAGCCTTAGGGTCGGGACAGCCTACGAGCAGTACTTC
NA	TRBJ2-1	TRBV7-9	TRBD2	CASSPRLADNEQFF	TGTGCCAGCAGCCCCCGACTAGCGGACAATGAGCAGTTCTTC
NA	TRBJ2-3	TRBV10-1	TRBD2	CASSESGGEADTQYF	TGCGCCAGCAGTGAGTCCGGGGGGGAGGCAGATACGCAGTATTTT
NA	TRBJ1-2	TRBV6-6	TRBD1	CASSSGTGKTYGYTF	TGTGCCAGCAGCTCCGGGACAGGGAAGACCTATGGCTACACCTTC
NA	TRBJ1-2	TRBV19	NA	CASSMGGADGYTF	TGTGCCAGTAGTATGGGAGGTGCGGATGGCTACACCTTC
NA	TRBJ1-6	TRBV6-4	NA	CASTEIRGNSPLHF	TGTGCCAGCACCGAGATAAGGGGTAATTCACCCCTCCACTTT
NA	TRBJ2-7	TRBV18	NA	CASSGDGGLYEQYF	TGTGCCAGCTCGGGGGACGGGGGTCTCTACGAGCAGTACTTC
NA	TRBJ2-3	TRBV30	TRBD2	CAWSPLAGGPDTQYF	TGTGCCTGGAGTCCATTAGCGGGGGGCCCAGATACGCAGTATTTT
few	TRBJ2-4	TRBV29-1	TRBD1	CSVELGQGAKNIQYF	TGCAGCGTTGAATTAGGACAGGGGGCCAAAAACATTCAGTACTTC
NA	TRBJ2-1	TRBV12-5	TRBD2	CASGFRGGLRNEQFF	TGTGCTAGTGGTTTCCGGGGGGGCCTTCGGAATGAGCAGTTCTTC
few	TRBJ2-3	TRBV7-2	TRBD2	CASGSPGLAGGGTQYF	TGTGCCAGCGGCTCCCCGGGACTAGCGGGAGGGGGTACGCAGTATTTT
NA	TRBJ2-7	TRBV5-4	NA	CASSLVGLAFYEQYF	TGTGCCAGCAGCTTGGTGGGGCTAGCGTTCTACGAGCAGTACTTC
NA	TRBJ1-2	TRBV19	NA	CASSLQGIDYGYTF	TGTGCCAGTAGTCTACAGGGAATCGACTATGGCTACACCTTC
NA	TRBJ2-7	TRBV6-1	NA	CASKPGHTAYEQYF	TGTGCCAGCAAACCGGGACATACTGCCTACGAGCAGTACTTC
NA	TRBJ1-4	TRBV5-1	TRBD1	CASSLDREGREKLFF	TGCGCCAGCAGCCTTGACAGGGAAGGGAGGGAAAAACTGTTTTTT
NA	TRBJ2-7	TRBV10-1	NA	CASSESGDEQYF	TGCGCCAGCAGTGAGTCCGGGGACGAGCAGTACTTC
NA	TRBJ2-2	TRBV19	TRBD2	CASSTLSGRSNTGELFF	TGTGCCAGTAGTACCTTAAGCGGGAGATCGAACACCGGGGAGCTGTTTTTT
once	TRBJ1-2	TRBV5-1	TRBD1	CASSSFGQGHYGYTF	TGCGCCAGCAGCTCTTTCGGACAGGGTCATTATGGCTACACCTTC
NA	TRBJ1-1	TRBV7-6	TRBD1	CASSSYRGGTEAFF	TGTGCCAGCAGCTCTTACAGGGGGGGAACTGAAGCTTTCTTT
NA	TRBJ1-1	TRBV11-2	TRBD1	CASSRREGAQPEAFF	TGTGCCAGCAGCCGCCGTGAGGGGGCGCAACCTGAAGCTTTCTTT
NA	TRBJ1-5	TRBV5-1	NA	CASSFGDYSNQPQHF	TGCGCCAGCAGCTTTGGGGACTATAGCAATCAGCCCCAGCATTTT
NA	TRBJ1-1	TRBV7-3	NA	CASSLGRGFNTEAFF	TGTGCCAGCAGCTTAGGAAGGGGGTTCAACACTGAAGCTTTCTTT
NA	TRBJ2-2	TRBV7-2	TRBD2	CASSSEVLAGGPRELFF	TGTGCCAGCAGCTCCGAGGTACTAGCGGGAGGGCCTAGGGAGCTGTTTTTT
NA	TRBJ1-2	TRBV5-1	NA	CASSARQESYTF	TGCGCCAGCAGCGCCCGACAGGAGAGCTACACCTTC
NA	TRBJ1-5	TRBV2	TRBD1	CASRVDRVGQPQHF	TGTGCCAGCAGGGTCGACAGGGTAGGGCAGCCCCAGCATTTT